A single sample gave rise to the 10 T cell receptor beta chains below, sequenced in a study of Ad26.COV2.S vaccination and SARS-CoV-2 variants. The sample's treatment: around 19 received Ad26.COV2.S at low or high dose, single or two shots; a few received placebo; per-sample allocation not given. Samples were taken on day 63 after the first vaccine or placebo injection. Assay used: immunoSEQ multiplex PCR; TCRdb lists only in-frame clones, some missing. The table has 380,000 or so clones, 88% seen once. Here the sequenced sample was peripheral blood, taken in a trial of Ad26.COV2.S vaccine versus placebo. These receptors were taken from a person aged 18-60 years who received the Ad26.COV2.S COVID-19 vaccine or a placebo.

The rearrangement joins TRBV6-5 to TRBJ2-7, with a possible D match to TRBD1 (6 bases). V shed 8 bases and J shed 5 bases, with 16 bases lying between them. CDR3 length equals 13 residues. Germline V CDR1 and CDR2: MNHEY, SVGAGI. Here the CDR3 DNA reads TGTGCCAGCTTCTCAACTGGGACAAACGAGCAGTACTTC. Its translation is CASFSTGTNEQYF.

The J gene is TRBJ2-7, the V gene TRBV13, with TRBD1 as a possible D gene (5 bases). Germline loops: CDR1 PRHDT, CDR2 FYEKMQ (reference sequence). CDR3 length equals 13 residues. V lost 5 bases to trimming and J lost 3 bases, with 11 bases between them. This CDR3 reads CASSAGNYYEQYF. The CDR3 DNA reads TGTGCCAGCAGCGCAGGGAACTACTACGAGCAGTACTTC.

Written as DNA, the CDR3 is TGTGCCTGGAGTTCAGGGGGCCAAGCTTTCTTT. Protein sequence: CAWSSGGQAFF. The chain couples TRBV30 to TRBJ1-1; 8 nucleotides line up with TRBD1. The germline gives CDR1 GTSNPN, CDR2 SVGIG (reference sequence). After removal of 2 bases from V and 9 bases from J, the junction contained 2 bases not matched to a gene. This CDR3 is built from 11 residues.

The chain joins TRBV11-3 to TRBJ1-1; a possible D gene is TRBD1 (5 bases). Germline CDR1 reads SGHNT; CDR2 reads YENEEA. V was trimmed by 5 bases and J by 0 bases, leaving 10 bases between them. The CDR3 length is 14 residues. CDR3 sequence reads: CASSLGHVNTEAFF. DNA for the CDR3: TGTGCCAGCAGCCTAGGACACGTGAACACTGAAGCTTTCTTT.

This rearrangement joins TRBV9 to TRBJ2-5; possibly TRBD1 or TRBD2 for D (5 bases each). CDR3 size: 16 residues. Trimming took 0 bases from V and 1 from J, leaving 13 bases between them. The V gene's germline CDR1 is SGDLS and CDR2 YYNGEE. As DNA, the CDR3 is TGTGCCAGCAGCGTAGGAGGACTCGGGGCCCAAGAGACCCAGTACTTC. Its protein product is CASSVGGLGAQETQYF.

The rearrangement links TRBV18 to TRBJ1-5; the D is unclear. There are 14 residues in the CDR3. Looked up from germline, CDR1 is KGHSH and CDR2 is LQKENI. Trimming took off 2 bases at V and 7 bases at J, with 12 bases between the two ends. In DNA, the CDR3 is TGTGCCAGCTCACCAGGCCAAACGGGGCAGCCCCAGCATTTT. The encoded protein is CASSPGQTGQPQHF.

With regard to this clone: One junction end does not reproduce the germline sequence, and a read error may be involved. The chain is built from TRBV7-7 and TRBJ2-5; tentative D call: TRBD2 (5 bases). From germline, CDR1 is SSHAT and CDR2 FNYEAQ (reference sequence). The CDR3 is 14 amino acids. Written as DNA, the CDR3 is TGTGCTAGCAGCTTAGTGGGAGTACAAGAGACCCAGTACTTC. Its protein product is CASSLVGVQETQYF. Together with reference TRBV7-7 and TRBJ2-5, the CDR3 gives the full variable domain: GAGVSQSPRYKVTKRGQDVTLRCDPISSHATLYWYQQALGQGPEFLTYFNYEAQPDKSGLPSDRFSAERPEGSISTLTIQRTEQRDSAMYRCASSLVGVQETQYFGPGTRLLVL.

V gene TRBV29-1 combines with J gene TRBJ2-1; 7 bases agree with TRBD2. The CDR3 spans 12 residues. The V gene's germline CDR1 is SQVTM and CDR2 ANQGSEA. The V and J ends lost 6 bases and 7 bases, in that order; junction bases with no gene match: 6. The CDR3 loop is CSVGGSGNEQFF. The CDR3 DNA reads as TGCAGCGTCGGCGGGAGTGGAAATGAGCAGTTCTTC.

This rearrangement joins TRBV5-1 to TRBJ2-2, with D perhaps matching TRBD2 (6 bases). The CDR3 covers 16 residues. V lost 3 bases to trimming and J lost 2 bases, with 14 bases between them. Germline V gene data show CDR1 as SGHRS and CDR2 as YFSETQ. The CDR3 coding sequence is TGCGCCAGCAGCTCTTATTCGGGACTTAACACCGGGGAGCTGTTTTTT. Protein sequence: CASSSYSGLNTGELFF.

The CDR3 bases are TGTGCCTGGAGTGGGGGCTCCTATAATTCACCCCTCCACTTT. Translated: CAWSGGSYNSPLHF. The chain has TRBV30 and TRBJ1-6; D gene uncertain. The germline CDR1 and CDR2 sequences are GTSNPN and SVGIG (reference sequence). Deletions cut 1 base from V and 0 bases from J, with 4 bases between. The CDR3 sequence is 14 residues long.